The clone carrying this TCR beta chain has at least ten counts. Its antigen is still unknown. RNA transcripts yielded amplified TCR beta CDR3 regions. First-round RT-PCR targeting the TCR CDR3 was performed with the HTBI primer set. One entry per CDR3 protein, called by TCRdb with MiXCR from the multiplex PCR reads. The table includes 250,000 to 300,000 distinct CDR3 sequences, 13% to 15% detected once. These data belong to a study of T cells in Graves' hyperthyroidism and ophthalmopathy. Trimming removed 8 bases at V and 8 bases at J, with 7 bases between. Germline V lookup: CDR1 SNHLY, CDR2 FYNNEI. The CDR3 has 11 amino acids. Broader study findings: Also found in blood were most expanded thyroid clonotypes above 0.001.

The hyperthyroidism was newly diagnosed and had lasted under 2 months; the patients were aged 18 to 65. Together with thyroid ultrasound, orbital computed tomography, serum thyroxine and TRAb, clinical symptoms were used for diagnoses. The source material was blood. V and J are TRBV2 and TRBJ1-6; D gene unclear. The source is a woman aged 40 to 55 with Graves' hyperthyroidism that later progressed to Graves' ophthalmopathy. The CDR3 is CASRRDSPLHF. The DNA of the CDR3 is TGTGCCAGCCGGAGGGATTCACCCCTCCACTTT.